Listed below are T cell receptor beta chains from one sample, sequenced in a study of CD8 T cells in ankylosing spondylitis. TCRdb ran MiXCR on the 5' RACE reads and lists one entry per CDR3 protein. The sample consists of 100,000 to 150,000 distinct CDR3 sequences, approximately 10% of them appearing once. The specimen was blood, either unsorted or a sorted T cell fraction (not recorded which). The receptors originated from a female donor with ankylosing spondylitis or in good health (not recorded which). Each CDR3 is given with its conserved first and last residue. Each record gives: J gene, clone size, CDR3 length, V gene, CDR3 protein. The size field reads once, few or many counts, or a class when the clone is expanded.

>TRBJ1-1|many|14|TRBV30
CAWSKNPPNTEAFF
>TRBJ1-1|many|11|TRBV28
CASSNRGEAFF
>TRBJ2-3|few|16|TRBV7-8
CASGRITGSSTDTQYF
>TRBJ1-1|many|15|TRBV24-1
CATSDSGHPNTEAFF
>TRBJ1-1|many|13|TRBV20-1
CSATRALGTEAFF
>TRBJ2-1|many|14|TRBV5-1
CASVTGQGNNEQFF
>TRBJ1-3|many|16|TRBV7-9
CASSARQGVSGNTIYF
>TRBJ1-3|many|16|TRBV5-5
CASSLGEGTLGNTIYF
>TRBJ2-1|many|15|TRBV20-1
CSARSRLEGSNEQFF
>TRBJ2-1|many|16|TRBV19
CASTASGSITYNEQFF
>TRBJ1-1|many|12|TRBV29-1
CSVELGAGGAFF
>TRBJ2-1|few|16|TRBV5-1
CASRRTSGSSYNEQFF
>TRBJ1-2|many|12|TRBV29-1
CSVDVPDYGYTF
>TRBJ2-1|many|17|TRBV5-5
CASSLAYAGGPYNEQFF
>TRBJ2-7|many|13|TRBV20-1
CSARMGGIYEQYF
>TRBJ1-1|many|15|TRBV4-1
CASSQGTVENTEAFF
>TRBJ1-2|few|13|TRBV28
CASTAGAAYGYTF